Listed below are T cell receptor beta chains from one sample, sequenced in a study of control samples from healthy donors and cancer patients. Method: immunoSEQ multiplex PCR; TCRdb's copy keeps in-frame clones and lacks some. This sample yields some 150,000 clones, of which about nine tenths are seen a single time; just under 5% belongs to the top ten. The specimen sequenced was blood. The receptors were gathered from a young man in good health. CDR3s include the opening cysteine and the closing phenylalanine or tryptophan. The D gene is left open where the match is weak. Clone size is given for some rows only: seen once, a few or many times, or a class if the clone is expanded.

v_gene: TRBV7-8; d_gene: NA; abundance: NA; j_gene: TRBJ2-7; CDR3aa: CASSLGGGQGATYEQYF; CDR3nt: TGTGCCAGCAGCTTAGGGGGGGGGCAGGGGGCAACCTACGAGCAGTACTTC
v_gene: TRBV10-3; d_gene: NA; abundance: NA; j_gene: TRBJ2-1; CDR3aa: CAISESVYEQFF; CDR3nt: TGTGCCATCAGTGAGTCGGTCTACGAGCAGTTCTTC
v_gene: TRBV6-5; d_gene: NA; abundance: NA; j_gene: TRBJ1-2; CDR3aa: CASSSAASGYTF; CDR3nt: TGTGCCAGCAGTTCGGCCGCGAGTGGCTACACCTTC
v_gene: TRBV7-6; d_gene: TRBD1; abundance: NA; j_gene: TRBJ2-7; CDR3aa: CASSGGQGFEQYF; CDR3nt: TGTGCCAGCAGCGGAGGACAGGGTTTCGAGCAGTACTTC
v_gene: TRBV6-2/TRBV6-3; d_gene: NA; abundance: few; j_gene: TRBJ2-5; CDR3aa: CASSSSPNPETQYF; CDR3nt: TGTGCCAGCAGTTCTTCACCCAATCCCGAGACCCAGTACTTC
v_gene: TRBV20-1; d_gene: NA; abundance: NA; j_gene: TRBJ2-1; CDR3aa: CSASRGEQFF; CDR3nt: TGCAGTGCTTCCAGGGGTGAGCAGTTCTTC
v_gene: TRBV3-1/TRBV3-2; d_gene: TRBD1; abundance: NA; j_gene: TRBJ1-2; CDR3aa: CASSPHRGGYGYTF; CDR3nt: TGTGCCAGCAGCCCCCACAGGGGTGGCTATGGCTACACCTTC
v_gene: TRBV7-9; d_gene: TRBD1; abundance: NA; j_gene: TRBJ2-1; CDR3aa: CASSLEETGGYEQFF; CDR3nt: TGTGCCAGCAGCTTAGAAGAGACAGGGGGCTATGAGCAGTTCTTC
v_gene: TRBV19; d_gene: NA; abundance: NA; j_gene: TRBJ2-5; CDR3aa: CASSIGEQETQYF; CDR3nt: TGTGCCAGTAGTATCGGGGAACAAGAGACCCAGTACTTC
v_gene: TRBV7-3; d_gene: TRBD1; abundance: NA; j_gene: TRBJ2-7; CDR3aa: CASQPPRTGPEQYF; CDR3nt: TGTGCCAGCCAGCCCCCAAGGACAGGGCCCGAGCAGTACTTC
v_gene: TRBV2; d_gene: NA; abundance: NA; j_gene: TRBJ1-5; CDR3aa: CASSDGAAQHF; CDR3nt: TGTGCCAGCAGTGATGGGGCAGCCCAGCATTTT
v_gene: TRBV4-3; d_gene: TRBD1; abundance: NA; j_gene: TRBJ2-4; CDR3aa: CASSQGGQNPQNIQYF; CDR3nt: TGCGCCAGCAGCCAAGGGGGACAGAACCCTCAAAACATTCAGTACTTC
v_gene: TRBV5-8; d_gene: NA; abundance: NA; j_gene: TRBJ1-3; CDR3aa: CASSLVADSGNTIYF; CDR3nt: TGTGCCAGCAGCTTGGTAGCCGACTCTGGAAACACCATATATTTT
v_gene: TRBV27; d_gene: TRBD1; abundance: NA; j_gene: TRBJ1-2; CDR3aa: CASRKGTGGYTF; CDR3nt: TGTGCCAGCAGAAAAGGGACAGGCGGCTACACCTTC
v_gene: TRBV6-5; d_gene: TRBD2; abundance: NA; j_gene: TRBJ2-1; CDR3aa: CASSRSGGLEQFF; CDR3nt: TGTGCCAGCAGTCGAAGCGGGGGGCTTGAGCAGTTCTTC
v_gene: TRBV5-1; d_gene: NA; abundance: NA; j_gene: TRBJ1-1; CDR3aa: CASTRVGVQDTEAFF; CDR3nt: TGCGCCAGCACCCGGGTGGGTGTCCAGGACACTGAAGCTTTCTTT
v_gene: TRBV18; d_gene: NA; abundance: NA; j_gene: TRBJ2-5; CDR3aa: CASSPSQETQYF; CDR3nt: TGTGCCAGCTCACCGTCCCAAGAGACCCAGTACTTC
v_gene: TRBV30; d_gene: NA; abundance: few; j_gene: TRBJ1-4; CDR3aa: CAWSRPPNEKLFF; CDR3nt: TGTGCCTGGAGTCGACCCCCAAATGAAAAACTGTTTTTT
v_gene: TRBV4-3; d_gene: NA; abundance: NA; j_gene: TRBJ1-2; CDR3aa: CASSQVDHGVGYTF; CDR3nt: TGCGCCAGCAGCCAAGTAGATCATGGTGTGGGCTACACCTTC
v_gene: TRBV24-1; d_gene: TRBD2; abundance: once; j_gene: TRBJ2-5; CDR3aa: CATPGRDGGAGETQYF; CDR3nt: TGTGCCACCCCGGGCCGGGACGGGGGGGCCGGAGAGACCCAGTACTTC
v_gene: TRBV7-9; d_gene: TRBD2; abundance: NA; j_gene: TRBJ2-5; CDR3aa: CASSFTSGSIGETQYF; CDR3nt: TGTGCCAGCAGCTTCACTAGCGGGAGCATCGGGGAGACCCAGTACTTC
v_gene: TRBV4-1; d_gene: NA; abundance: NA; j_gene: TRBJ2-7; CDR3aa: CASSAYEGYEQYF; CDR3nt: TGCGCCAGCAGCGCCTACGAGGGTTACGAGCAGTACTTC
v_gene: TRBV27; d_gene: TRBD1; abundance: NA; j_gene: TRBJ1-5; CDR3aa: CASSPGTGNQPQHF; CDR3nt: TGTGCCAGCAGTCCTGGGACAGGTAATCAGCCCCAGCATTTT
v_gene: TRBV6-1; d_gene: NA; abundance: NA; j_gene: TRBJ1-4; CDR3aa: CASSQASGSEKLFF; CDR3nt: TGTGCCAGCAGTCAAGCTTCAGGCTCCGAAAAACTGTTTTTT
v_gene: TRBV24-1; d_gene: NA; abundance: NA; j_gene: TRBJ2-3; CDR3aa: CATRGQNTDTQYF; CDR3nt: TGTGCCACCCGAGGCCAAAACACAGATACGCAGTATTTT
v_gene: TRBV19; d_gene: TRBD1; abundance: NA; j_gene: TRBJ2-7; CDR3aa: CASSRGQGVYEQYF; CDR3nt: TGTGCCAGTAGTAGGGGACAGGGAGTCTACGAGCAGTACTTC
v_gene: TRBV29-1; d_gene: NA; abundance: NA; j_gene: TRBJ2-7; CDR3aa: CSVGDTSYEQYF; CDR3nt: TGCAGCGTTGGGGACACCTCCTACGAGCAGTACTTC
v_gene: TRBV11-3; d_gene: NA; abundance: NA; j_gene: TRBJ2-2; CDR3aa: CASSNLGSGISPPGELFF; CDR3nt: TGTGCCAGCAGCAACCTAGGGTCGGGGATCAGTCCTCCCGGGGAGCTGTTTTTT
v_gene: TRBV5-1; d_gene: TRBD1; abundance: NA; j_gene: TRBJ2-5; CDR3aa: CASSLAAGTEGQETQYF; CDR3nt: TGCGCCAGCAGCTTGGCGGCCGGGACAGAGGGACAAGAGACCCAGTACTTC
v_gene: TRBV5-6; d_gene: NA; abundance: NA; j_gene: TRBJ2-2; CDR3aa: CASSLAPRRELFF; CDR3nt: TGTGCCAGCAGCTTGGCCCCCCGTCGGGAGCTGTTTTTT
v_gene: TRBV24-1; d_gene: TRBD1; abundance: NA; j_gene: TRBJ2-1; CDR3aa: CATSEVPGTGGDNEQFF; CDR3nt: TGTGCCACCAGTGAAGTTCCCGGGACAGGGGGGGACAATGAGCAGTTCTTC
v_gene: TRBV2; d_gene: NA; abundance: NA; j_gene: TRBJ2-7; CDR3aa: CASSEGRINAYEQYF; CDR3nt: TGTGCCAGCAGTGAAGGCCGAATAAATGCCTACGAGCAGTACTTC
v_gene: TRBV3-1/TRBV3-2; d_gene: NA; abundance: once; j_gene: TRBJ2-7; CDR3aa: CASSLRTLSYEQYF; CDR3nt: TGTGCCAGCAGCCTTCGGACACTCTCCTACGAGCAGTACTTC
v_gene: TRBV6-2/TRBV6-3; d_gene: NA; abundance: NA; j_gene: TRBJ2-3; CDR3aa: CASSHWATDTQYF; CDR3nt: TGTGCCAGCAGTCACTGGGCTACAGATACGCAGTATTTT
v_gene: TRBV7-6; d_gene: NA; abundance: NA; j_gene: TRBJ1-6; CDR3aa: CASSLAAGENSPLHF; CDR3nt: TGTGCCAGCAGCTTAGCAGCAGGGGAGAATTCACCCCTCCACTTT
v_gene: TRBV7-3; d_gene: NA; abundance: NA; j_gene: TRBJ2-6; CDR3aa: CASSSAGAGGTGANVLTF; CDR3nt: TGTGCCAGCAGCTCCGCGGGAGCAGGGGGCACTGGGGCCAACGTCCTGACTTTC
v_gene: TRBV2; d_gene: NA; abundance: few; j_gene: TRBJ2-2; CDR3aa: CASSEFVGELFF; CDR3nt: TGTGCCAGCAGTGAGTTTGTCGGGGAGCTGTTTTTT
v_gene: TRBV6-5; d_gene: NA; abundance: NA; j_gene: TRBJ2-7; CDR3aa: CASSYSGHPGEQYF; CDR3nt: TGTGCCAGCAGTTACTCAGGACACCCCGGCGAGCAGTACTTC
v_gene: TRBV6-5; d_gene: NA; abundance: NA; j_gene: TRBJ2-2; CDR3aa: CASSPLGGYTGELFF; CDR3nt: TGTGCCAGCAGTCCCCTAGGCGGCTACACCGGGGAGCTGTTTTTT
v_gene: TRBV9; d_gene: NA; abundance: NA; j_gene: TRBJ2-7; CDR3aa: CASSARDTTYEQYF; CDR3nt: TGTGCCAGCAGCGCCCGGGACACCACCTACGAGCAGTACTTC
v_gene: TRBV9; d_gene: NA; abundance: once; j_gene: TRBJ1-4; CDR3aa: CASSGAEGYEKLFF; CDR3nt: TGTGCCAGCTCAGGGGCGGAAGGATACGAAAAACTGTTTTTT
v_gene: TRBV13; d_gene: NA; abundance: NA; j_gene: TRBJ1-1; CDR3aa: CASSRTEIMNTEAFF; CDR3nt: TGTGCCAGCAGCCGGACAGAAATCATGAACACTGAAGCTTTCTTT